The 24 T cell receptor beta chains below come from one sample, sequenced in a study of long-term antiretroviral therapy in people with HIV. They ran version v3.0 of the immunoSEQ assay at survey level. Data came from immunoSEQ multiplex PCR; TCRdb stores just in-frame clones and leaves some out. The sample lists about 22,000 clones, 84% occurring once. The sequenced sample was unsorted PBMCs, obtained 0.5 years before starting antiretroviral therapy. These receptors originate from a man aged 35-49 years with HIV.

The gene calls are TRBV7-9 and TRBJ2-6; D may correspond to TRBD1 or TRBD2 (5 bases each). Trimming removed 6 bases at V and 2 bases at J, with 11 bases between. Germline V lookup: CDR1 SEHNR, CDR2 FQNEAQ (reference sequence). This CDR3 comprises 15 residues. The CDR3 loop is CASSPMGAGANVLTF. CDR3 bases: TGTGCCAGCAGTCCCATGGGGGCTGGGGCCAACGTCCTGACTTTC.

The CDR3 DNA is TGTGCCAGTAGAGAGGGGAGCTCCTATAATTCACCCCTCCACTTT. Translation: CASREGSSYNSPLHF. The V call is TRBV19, the J call TRBJ1-6, with D possibly matching TRBD1 (5 bases). V was trimmed by 6 bases and J by 0 bases, leaving 9 bases between them. This CDR3 contains 15 residues. From germline, CDR1 is LNHDA and CDR2 SQIVND (reference sequence).

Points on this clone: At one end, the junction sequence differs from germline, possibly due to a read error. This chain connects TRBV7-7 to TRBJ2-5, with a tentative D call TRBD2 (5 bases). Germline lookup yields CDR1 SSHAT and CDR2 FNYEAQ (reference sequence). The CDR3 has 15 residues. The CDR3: CASSPRRAQRETQYF. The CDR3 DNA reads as TGTGCTAGCAGCCCTCGTCGGGCACAGCGGGAGACCCAGTACTTC.

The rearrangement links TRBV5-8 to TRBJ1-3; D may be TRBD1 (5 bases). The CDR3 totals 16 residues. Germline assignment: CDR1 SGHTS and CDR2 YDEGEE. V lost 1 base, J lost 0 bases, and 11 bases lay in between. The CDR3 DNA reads TGTGCCAGCAGCTTGACTACAGGTGGCTCTGGAAACACCATATATTTT. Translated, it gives CASSLTTGGSGNTIYF. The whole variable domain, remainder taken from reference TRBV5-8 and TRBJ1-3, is EAGVTQSPTHLIKTRGQQATLRCSPISGHTSVYWYQQALGLGLQFLLWYDEGEERNRGNFPPRFSGRQFPNYSSELNVNALELEDSALYLCASSLTTGGSGNTIYFGEGSWLTVV.

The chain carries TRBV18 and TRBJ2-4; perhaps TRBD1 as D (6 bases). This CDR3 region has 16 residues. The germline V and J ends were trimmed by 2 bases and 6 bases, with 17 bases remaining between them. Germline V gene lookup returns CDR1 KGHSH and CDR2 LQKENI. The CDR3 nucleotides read TGTGCCAGCTCACCAACACAGGGTGGCCTTACAAACATTCAGTACTTC. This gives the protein CASSPTQGGLTNIQYF.

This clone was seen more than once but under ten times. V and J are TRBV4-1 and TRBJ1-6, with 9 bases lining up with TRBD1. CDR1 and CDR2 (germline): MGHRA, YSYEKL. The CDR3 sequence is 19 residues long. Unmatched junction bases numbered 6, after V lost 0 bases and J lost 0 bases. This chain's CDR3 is CASSQDLDRGGSYNSPLHF. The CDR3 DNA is TGCGCCAGCAGCCAAGATTTGGACAGGGGAGGCTCCTATAATTCACCCCTCCACTTT.

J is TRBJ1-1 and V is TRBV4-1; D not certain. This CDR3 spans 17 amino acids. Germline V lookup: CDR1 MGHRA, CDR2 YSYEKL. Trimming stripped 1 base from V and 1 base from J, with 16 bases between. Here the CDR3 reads CASSQGYNTATNTEAFF. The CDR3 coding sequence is TGCGCCAGCAGCCAAGGGTATAATACAGCTACGAACACTGAAGCTTTCTTT.

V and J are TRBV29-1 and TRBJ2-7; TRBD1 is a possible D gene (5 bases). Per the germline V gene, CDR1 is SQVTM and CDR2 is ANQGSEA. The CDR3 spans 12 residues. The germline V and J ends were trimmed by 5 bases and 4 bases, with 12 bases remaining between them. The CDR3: CSVLNRRYEQYF. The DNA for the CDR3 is TGCAGCGTTCTTAACAGGCGTTACGAGCAGTACTTC.

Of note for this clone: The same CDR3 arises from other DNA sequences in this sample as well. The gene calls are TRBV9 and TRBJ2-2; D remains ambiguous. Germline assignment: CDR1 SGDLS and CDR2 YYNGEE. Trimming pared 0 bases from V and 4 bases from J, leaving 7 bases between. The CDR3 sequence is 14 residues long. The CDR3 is CASSVGGGTGELFF. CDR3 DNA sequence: TGTGCCAGCAGCGTAGGAGGTGGCACCGGGGAGCTGTTTTTT.

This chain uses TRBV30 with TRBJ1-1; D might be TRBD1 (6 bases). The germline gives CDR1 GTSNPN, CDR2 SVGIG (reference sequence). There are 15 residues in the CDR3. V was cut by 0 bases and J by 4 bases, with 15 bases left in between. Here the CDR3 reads CAWSVYRGQSTEAFF. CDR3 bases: TGTGCCTGGAGTGTATACCGCGGACAGAGCACTGAAGCTTTCTTT.

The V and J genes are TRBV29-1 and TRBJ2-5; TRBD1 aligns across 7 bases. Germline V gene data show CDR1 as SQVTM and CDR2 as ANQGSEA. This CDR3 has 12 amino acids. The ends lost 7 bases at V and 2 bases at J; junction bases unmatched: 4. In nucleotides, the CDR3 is TGCAGCGCCGGGGACAGACAAGAGACCCAGTACTTC. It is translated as CSAGDRQETQYF.

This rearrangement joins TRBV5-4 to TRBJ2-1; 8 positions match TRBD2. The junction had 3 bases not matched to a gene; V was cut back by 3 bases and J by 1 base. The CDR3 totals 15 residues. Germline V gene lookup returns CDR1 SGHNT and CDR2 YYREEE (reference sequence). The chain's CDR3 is CASSYLAGSYNEQFF. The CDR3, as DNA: TGTGCCAGCAGCTACTTAGCGGGGTCCTACAATGAGCAGTTCTTC.

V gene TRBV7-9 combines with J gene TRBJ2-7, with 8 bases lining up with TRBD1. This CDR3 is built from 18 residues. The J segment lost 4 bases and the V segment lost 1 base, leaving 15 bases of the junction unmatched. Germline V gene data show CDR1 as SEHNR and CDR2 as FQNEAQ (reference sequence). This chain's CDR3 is CASSLGGGRGQGGYEQYF. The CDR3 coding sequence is TGTGCCAGCAGCTTAGGAGGGGGTAGAGGACAGGGCGGTTACGAGCAGTACTTC.

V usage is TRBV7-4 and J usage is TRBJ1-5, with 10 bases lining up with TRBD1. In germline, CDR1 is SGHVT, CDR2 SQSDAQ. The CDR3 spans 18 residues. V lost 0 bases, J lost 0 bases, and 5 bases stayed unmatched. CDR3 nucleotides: TGTGCCAGCAGCTTAGCGGGACAGGGGACCTATAGCAATCAGCCCCAGCATTTT. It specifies CASSLAGQGTYSNQPQHF. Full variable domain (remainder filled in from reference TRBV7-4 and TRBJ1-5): GAGVSQSPRYKVAKRGRDVALRCDSISGHVTLYWYRQTLGQGSEVLTYSQSDAQRDKSGRPSGRFSAERPERSVSTLKIQRTEQGDSAVYLCASSLAGQGTYSNQPQHFGDGTRLSIL.

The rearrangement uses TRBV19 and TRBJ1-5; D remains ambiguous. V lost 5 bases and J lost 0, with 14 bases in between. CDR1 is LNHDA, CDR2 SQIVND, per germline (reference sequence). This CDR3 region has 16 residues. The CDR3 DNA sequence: TGTGCCAGTAGTCCTTATGCGGGGTCTAGCAATCAGCCCCAGCATTTT. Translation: CASSPYAGSSNQPQHF.

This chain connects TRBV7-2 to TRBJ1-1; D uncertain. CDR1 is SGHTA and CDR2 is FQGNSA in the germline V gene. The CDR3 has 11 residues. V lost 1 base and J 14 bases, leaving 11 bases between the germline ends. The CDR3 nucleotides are TGTGCCAGCAGCTTAGGAACGAAGGTATTCTTT. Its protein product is CASSLGTKVFF.

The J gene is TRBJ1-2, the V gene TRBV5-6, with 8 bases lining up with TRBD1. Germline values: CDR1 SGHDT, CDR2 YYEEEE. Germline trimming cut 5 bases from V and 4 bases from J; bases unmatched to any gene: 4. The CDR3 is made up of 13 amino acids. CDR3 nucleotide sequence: TGTGCCAGCAGAAAACAGGGGGTCTATGGCTACACCTTC. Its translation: CASRKQGVYGYTF.

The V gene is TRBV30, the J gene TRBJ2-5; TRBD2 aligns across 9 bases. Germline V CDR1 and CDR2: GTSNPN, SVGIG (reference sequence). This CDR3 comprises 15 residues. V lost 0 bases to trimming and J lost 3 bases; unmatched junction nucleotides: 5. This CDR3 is CAWSVKRGVKETQYF. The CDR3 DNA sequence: TGTGCCTGGAGTGTAAAGCGGGGGGTTAAAGAGACCCAGTACTTC.

CDR3 bases: TGCGCCAGCAGCTTGGAGGGGACAGGGGGCACTGAAGCTTTCTTT. It is translated as CASSLEGTGGTEAFF. The V and J genes are TRBV5-1 and TRBJ1-1, with 11 bases aligning to TRBD1. This CDR3 comprises 15 residues. CDR1 is SGHRS, CDR2 YFSETQ, per germline. The J segment lost 4 bases and the V segment lost 0 bases, leaving 2 bases of the junction unmatched.

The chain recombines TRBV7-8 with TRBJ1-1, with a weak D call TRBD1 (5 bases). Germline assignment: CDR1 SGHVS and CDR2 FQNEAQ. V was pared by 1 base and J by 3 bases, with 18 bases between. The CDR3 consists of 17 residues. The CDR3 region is CASSLDPLGRGDTEAFF. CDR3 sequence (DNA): TGTGCCAGCAGCTTAGACCCCTTGGGTCGGGGGGACACTGAAGCTTTCTTT.

The CDR3 DNA reads TGTGCCAGCAGTTTACAACAGAACACTGAAGCTTTCTTT. Translation gives CASSLQQNTEAFF. This chain connects TRBV28 to TRBJ1-1, with D uncertain. Per the germline V gene, CDR1 is MDHEN and CDR2 is SYDVKM. The germline V and J ends were trimmed by 2 bases and 1 base, with 5 bases remaining between them. This CDR3 comprises 13 residues.

The DNA of the CDR3 is TGTGCCAGCAGCTTCCGGGACAGGGACACCGGGGAGCTGTTTTTT. Its translation is CASSFRDRDTGELFF. The genes are TRBV7-2 and TRBJ2-2; 9 positions match TRBD1. Trimming removed 3 bases from V and 3 bases from J; junction bases left unmatched: 2. The CDR3 has 15 residues. Per the germline V gene, CDR1 is SGHTA and CDR2 is FQGNSA.

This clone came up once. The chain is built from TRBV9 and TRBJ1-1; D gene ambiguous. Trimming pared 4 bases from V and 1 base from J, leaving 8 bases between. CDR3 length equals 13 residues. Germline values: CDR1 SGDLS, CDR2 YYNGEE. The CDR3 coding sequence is TGTGCCAGCAGCACCGGACCGAACACTGAAGCTTTCTTT. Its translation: CASSTGPNTEAFF.

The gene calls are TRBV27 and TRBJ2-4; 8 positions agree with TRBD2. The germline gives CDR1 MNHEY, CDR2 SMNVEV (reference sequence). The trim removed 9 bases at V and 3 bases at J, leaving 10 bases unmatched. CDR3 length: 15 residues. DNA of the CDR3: TGTGCCAGTCACGGCGGGGGGATAAACAAAAACATTCAGTACTTC. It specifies CASHGGGINKNIQYF.